This paragraph reports one TCR beta chain. The antigen is undetermined. Using immunoSEQ multiplex PCR, the repertoire was profiled, and TCRdb retains in-frame clones only, with some absent. Among under 250,000 clones listed, around nine tenths were seen once. The data originate from a study of Ad26.COV2.S vaccination and SARS-CoV-2 variants. Findings and caveats of the study: People who got the vaccine or the placebo had similar non-spike TCR breadth. Responses of T cells in total may have been underestimated by the TCR breadth and depth analyses.

Germline CDR1 is KGHDR and CDR2 is SFDVKD. The CDR3 sequence is 11 residues long. The germline V and J ends were trimmed by 5 bases and 4 bases, with 2 bases remaining between them. Regarding treatment: some 20 received Ad26.COV2.S at low or high dose, single or two shots; about 5 received placebo; per-sample allocation not given. Sampling took place 63 days after the first vaccine or placebo injection. Sequencing was performed on peripheral blood, taken in a trial of Ad26.COV2.S vaccine versus placebo. The sequence derives from a person aged 18-65 years who received the Ad26.COV2.S COVID-19 vaccine or a placebo. The rearrangement joins TRBV24-1 to TRBJ2-1; no clear D gene. In nucleotides, the CDR3 is TGTGCCACCAGTGGATACAATGAGCAGTTCTTC. Translated: CATSGYNEQFF.